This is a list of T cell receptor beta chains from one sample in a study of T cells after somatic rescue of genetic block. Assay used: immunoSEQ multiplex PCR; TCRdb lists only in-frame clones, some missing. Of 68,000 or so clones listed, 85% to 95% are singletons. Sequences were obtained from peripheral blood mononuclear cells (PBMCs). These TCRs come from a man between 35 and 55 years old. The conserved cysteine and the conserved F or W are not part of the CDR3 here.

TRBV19	ASSSVKGYNEQF
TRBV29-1	SVSGGEFGYEQY
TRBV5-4	ASSLGARTYEQY
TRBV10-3	AISGQGGPEAF
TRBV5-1	ASSLASLAGADTQY
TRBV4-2	ASSQEVRDPLWY
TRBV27	ASSTLAGVYYNEQF
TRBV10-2	ASSETSGANNEQF
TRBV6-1	AARTGPNTEAF
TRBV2	ASRETSGKAYEQY
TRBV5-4	ASSLAGTANTEAF
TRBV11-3	ASSLIGVGEQY
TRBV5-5	ASSQESSGASYEQY
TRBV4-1	ASSQGVRGSSYEQY
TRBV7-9	ASSGGEGAGEQF
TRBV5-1	ASSKEGLAGGRYPYEQY
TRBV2	ASSEAQTDRGVGNTIY
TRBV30	AWAGGSYNEQF
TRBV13	ASSLGAGGRPF
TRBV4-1	ASRDIQGNHEQY
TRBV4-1	ASSQVGTGVTDTQY
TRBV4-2	ASSQEPQEINQPQH
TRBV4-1	ASSETGTEAF
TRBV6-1	ASTEIRQGASPLH
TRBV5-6	ASSGNNEQF
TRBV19	ASSIWAGVGNSPLH
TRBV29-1	SVGSSGGSTDTQY
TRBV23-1	ASRRTGQVYNEQF
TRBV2	ASTPGRQAF
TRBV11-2	ASSLVGGGYNEQF
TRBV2	ASSPDGQYGTPLH
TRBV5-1	ASSPQTLGRPADEQY
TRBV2	ASSDTGTRGYNEQF
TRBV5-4	ASSLTDNTEAF
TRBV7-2	ASSLLRGETQY
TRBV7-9	ASSSGTVNEKLF
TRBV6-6	ASSYNTGELDEQF
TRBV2	ASSGGVLEGETQY
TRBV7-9	ASSSGGNQPQH
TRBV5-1	ASSFVMGAYEQY
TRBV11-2	ASSFTRGGVYNEQF
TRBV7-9	ASSYTGTTYEQY
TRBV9	ASSAPGTGDIRQY
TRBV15	ATSRDQTGTDTQY
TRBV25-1	ASSDPSRSSSYEQY
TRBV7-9	ASSPPSGRAETQY
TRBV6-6	ASSRTGQPQH
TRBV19	ASSIVGTDANYGYT
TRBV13	ASSFGGSYEQY
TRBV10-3	ATTGTALYGYT
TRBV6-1	ASSALQGAGYT
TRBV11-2	ASSEQGYTGELF
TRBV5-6	ASSLSGDTIANEKLF
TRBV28	ASSLTVQGPSYEQY